This entry concerns a single TCR gamma chain. TCRdb re-called the PCR reads using CATT. Of some 2,900 gamma-chain clones in the sample, around 5.3% were seen once. The entry originates in a study of human gamma delta and Vdelta1 T cells. Germline values: CDR1 EGSNGY, CDR2 YDSYNSKV. The CDR3 runs to 13 residues. The J segment lost 7 bases and the V segment lost 1 base, leaving 7 bases of the junction unmatched. Sequencing was done on a sample of naive CD27+ Vdelta1 gamma-delta T cells from blood. The sequence was collected from a human donor in good health. This chain links TRGV2 with TRGJ1 or TRGJ2. The CDR3 region is CATWDGAGYKKLF. The CDR3, as DNA: TGTGCCACCTGGGACGGTGCTGGGTATAAGAAACTCTTT.